This entry features one T cell receptor beta chain sequence. Its specificity is not known. The CDR3 sequence is 15 residues long. V gave up 6 bases and J gave up 4 bases; unmatched junction bases: 8. Per germline, CDR1 MDHEN and CDR2 SYDVKM. This PCR relied on a set of 60 Vbeta primers and 13 Jbeta primers. Clones were read by immunoSEQ multiplex PCR, and TCRdb kept only the in-frame ones, dropping some. The sample carries about 100,000 clones, around 76% recorded once. The record originates from a study of cytomegalovirus exposure and HLA in healthy donors. Study results and limitations: The authors later found TCR association rates varying by HLA locus, with DRB1 most and HLA-C fewest. In all likelihood, a cluster of highly shared sequence variants was a sequencing artifact. Analyzed later, most CMV-associated TCR beta chains appeared HLA-restricted.

The V call is TRBV28, the J call TRBJ2-1, with 8 bases that match TRBD2. The specimen sequenced was PBMCs. The TCR was taken from a man aged 35 to 55 in good health and CMV-seropositive. The CDR3 sequence is CASRGAGVNYNEQFF. The CDR3 DNA sequence: TGTGCCAGCAGGGGAGCGGGAGTGAATTACAATGAGCAGTTCTTC.